This T cell receptor (beta chain) was retrieved from a study of T cell responses to AZD1222 COVID-19 vaccine. Study-wide points: Close to half of spike-specific TCRs reportedly recognize unmutated variant regions. Clonal diversity was possibly underestimated, and white British individuals and females predominated among donors. Dominant CD4 TCR responses targeted spike regions 160-218 and 743-854. Repertoires were obtained only post-peak T cell response.

The data were produced by immunoSEQ multiplex PCR, yet TCRdb's version contains in-frame clones alone and is incomplete. Among 95,000 to 100,000 clones listed, 88% were seen once. This clone showed up just once. Its cognate antigen is unknown. V was clipped by 7 bases and J by 0 bases; unmatched bases: 5. CDR1 SQVTM and CDR2 ANQGSEA come from the germline V gene. CDR3 length: 14 residues. The chain employs TRBV29-1 and TRBJ2-5, with TRBD2 identical over 10 bases. The input for sequencing was peripheral blood, taken 28 days after the second AZD1222 dose. The sequence came from an adult who received the AZD1222 COVID-19 vaccine. The CDR3 loop is CSGSSGGNQETQYF. As DNA, the CDR3 is TGCAGCGGCAGTAGCGGGGGGAACCAAGAGACCCAGTACTTC. Complete variable domain (other parts from reference TRBV29-1 and TRBJ2-5): SAVISQKPSRDICQRGTSLTIQCQVDSQVTMMFWYRQQPGQSLTLIATANQGSEATYESGFVIDKFPISRPNLTFSTLTVSNMSPEDSSIYLCSGSSGGNQETQYFGPGTRLLVL.